This TCR beta chain derives from a study of blood T cell repertoires in COVID-19 (dated by TCRdb to 2019 to 2021). Regarding the research as a whole: Samples from collaborators originated in the United States, Italy and Spain and spanned both the acute and convalescent phases of COVID-19. The dataset comprised deeply sampled blood TCRbeta repertoires from subjects exposed to, actively infected with, or recovered from COVID-19. A freely available public database, intended as a resource for researchers studying the immune response to SARS-CoV-2, is where the repertoires were released. A de-identified subject ID, COVID-19 status, age in years and sex were almost always included in the sample metadata. The samples were drawn from two sources: the first 160 participants of the ongoing ImmuneRACE study, and 1,254 subjects contributed by 6 global collaborators. Where available, HLA class I and class II types were taken from metadata supplied by the sample provider and were not determined by assay-based typing. The material from the prospective study consisted of cDNA or gDNA derived from T cells, B-cell-depleted T cells, or PBMCs.

The immunoSEQ Assay, a bias-controlled multiplex PCR, was used to amplify TCRbeta CDR3 regions from genomic DNA. Per the source publication's procedure: Within the assay, amplification of reference gene primers was used to estimate how many nucleated cells each sample contained. Sequence reads were collapsed and filtered to measure the absolute abundance of every unique TCRbeta CDR3 rearrangement. For each sample, productive Simpson clonality was calculated by taking the square root of Simpson's diversity index across productive rearrangements. TCRdb retrieved this table from immuneACCESS and kept in-frame rearrangements only. Not all clones are present; in checked studies, unresolved V genes account for under half, and no reason is known for the remainder. V and J calls and clone size come straight from that table; D and trimming were deduced from the DNA. The sample table records 120,000 to 150,000 clones; 84% of these occur just once. 4.5% to 6% of the sample comes from the top ten.

The germline V gene (reference sequence) sets CDR1 to SEHNR and CDR2 to FQNEAQ. The junction carries 5 bases between V and J, which are trimmed by 5 bases and 4 bases respectively. The CDR3 starts with the cysteine, ends with the phenylalanine, and has 11 residues. The read is trimmed to its CDR3 DNA, 33 bases read in frame from base 1. Enrolling through a virtual design, the prospective study's participants ranged in age from roughly 18 to 90 years and lived across 24 United States geographic areas. In the prospective study, participants were assigned to cohorts based on the clinical history participants reported in a screening survey and a study questionnaire. Mobile phlebotomists in the prospective study collected whole blood, serum and a nasopharyngeal or oropharyngeal swab from every participant. Participants in the prospective study had the option to provide additional blood draws and questionnaires over an approximately two-month period. Before DNA extraction, blood samples from the prospective study were shipped at room temperature or frozen.

A remark on this clone: The target of this receptor is not known. Base qualities are not recorded, but no much larger clone differs from it by a single base. The sample carries other DNA sequences with the same CDR3.

General conclusions and limits of the study: How much clinical and demographic metadata was included differed by source and by participant, and the metadata was provided uncurated.

This chain is built from TRBV7-9 and TRBJ1-1; no confident D gene assignment can be made. This sequence was found in a man between 35 and 55 years old with acute COVID-19. The sequencing sample was made of PBMCs or T cells enriched from blood (not recorded which). The CDR3 in this case is CASSPFTEAFF. The nucleotides read TGTGCCAGCAGCCCCTTCACTGAAGCTTTCTTT.